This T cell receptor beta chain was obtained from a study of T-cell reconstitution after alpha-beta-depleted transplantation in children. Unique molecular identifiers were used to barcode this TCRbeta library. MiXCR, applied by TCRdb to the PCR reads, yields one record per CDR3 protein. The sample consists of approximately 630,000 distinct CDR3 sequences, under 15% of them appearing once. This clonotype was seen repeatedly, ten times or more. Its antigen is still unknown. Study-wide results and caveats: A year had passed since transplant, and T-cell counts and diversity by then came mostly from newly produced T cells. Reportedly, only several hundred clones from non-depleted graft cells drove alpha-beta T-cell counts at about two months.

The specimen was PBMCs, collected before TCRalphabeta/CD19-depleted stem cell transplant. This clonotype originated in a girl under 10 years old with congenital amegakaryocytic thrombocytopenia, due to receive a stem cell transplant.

The CDR3 nucleotides read TGTGCCAGCAGCCAGGCGGGACTAGCCAAAAACAATGAGCAGTTCTTC. Its translation is CASSQAGLAKNNEQFF. The chain employs TRBV3-1 and TRBJ2-1; TRBD2 matches at 9 bases. After removal of 3 bases from V and 5 bases from J, the junction contained 8 bases not matched to a gene. Germline-derived CDR1 and CDR2 are LGHDT and YNNKEL (reference sequence). This CDR3 comprises 16 residues.